Below are 10 T cell receptor beta chains sequenced from a single sample in a study of human T cells and chemical hapten exposure. Described time point: pre-sensitization, week 0. Treatment given: therapeutic diphenylcyclopropenone sensitization with weekly scalp DPC. TCRdb itself ran the RACE reads through MiXCR, one entry per CDR3 protein. The profile covers 300,000 to 450,000 distinct CDR3 sequences, with approximately 5% appearing a single time and about 8.2% taken by the ten largest. Sequences were derived from whole blood, sampled in connection with sensitization to the hapten diphenylcyclopropenone (DPC). The receptors shown here come from a woman aged 18-29 years with alopecia areata. Some clones in this sample may be carry-over from other donors' samples.

The chain employs TRBV6-5 and TRBJ1-1, with 8 positions matching TRBD1. This CDR3 region has 17 residues. V was pared by 8 bases and J by 7 bases, with 21 bases of the junction left unmatched. Germline V gene data show CDR1 as MNHEY and CDR2 as SVGAGI. The CDR3 sequence: CASHSGAGTGFGGEAFF. The CDR3 bases are TGTGCCAGCCACTCCGGGGCGGGGACAGGCTTTGGAGGTGAAGCTTTCTTT.

This clonotype was seen at least ten times. This sequence joins TRBV5-1 and TRBJ2-2, with TRBD1 matching 8 bases. The germline gives CDR1 SGHRS, CDR2 YFSETQ. V shed 0 bases and J 0 bases; nucleotides not matched to a gene: 4. This CDR3 region has 17 residues. CDR3 in DNA: TGCGCCAGCAGCTTGGCAAAGGGACAGGCGAACACCGGGGAGCTGTTTTTT. As protein: CASSLAKGQANTGELFF.

This rearrangement joins TRBV20-1 to TRBJ2-6; a weak D match, TRBD2 (6 bases). From germline, CDR1 is DFQATT and CDR2 SNEGSKA (reference sequence). This CDR3 region has 14 residues. The V end was cut by 6 bases, the J end by 7 bases, with 16 bases between. In nucleotides, the CDR3 is TGCAGTGCCCCGTTTGGGGGGTTTGCCAACGTCCTGACTTTC. This gives the protein CSAPFGGFANVLTF.

This clonotype was seen ten or more times. This chain connects TRBV6-1 to TRBJ1-6, with D uncertain. The CDR3 consists of 11 residues. The V and J ends lost 4 bases and 7 bases respectively, with 2 bases between them. Per germline, CDR1 MNHNS and CDR2 SASEGT. Here the CDR3 reads CASSANSPLHF. The CDR3 DNA is TGTGCCAGCAGTGCGAATTCACCCCTCCACTTT.

Many counts were recorded for this clonotype. The gene calls are TRBV6-5 and TRBJ2-3, with a possible D match to TRBD2 (7 bases). V was shortened by 8 bases and J by 2 bases, with 17 bases between the two germline ends. Germline V lookup: CDR1 MNHEY, CDR2 SVGAGI. The CDR3 consists of 15 residues. The CDR3 DNA reads as TGTGCCAGCTCGAACGGGGGGCGATACACAGATACGCAGTATTTT. It translates to CASSNGGRYTDTQYF.

The rearrangement uses TRBV7-3 and TRBJ2-3; the D gene is possibly TRBD2 (6 bases). The CDR3 loop spans 13 amino acids. Germline CDR1 is SGHTA and CDR2 is FQGTGA. V was shortened by 5 bases and J by 5 bases, with 11 bases between the two germline ends. The CDR3 is CASSTGGVDTQYF. Written as DNA, the CDR3 is TGTGCCAGCAGCACCGGGGGTGTAGATACGCAGTATTTT.

This chain connects TRBV12-3 or TRBV12-4 to TRBJ1-1; tentatively, D is TRBD1 (5 bases). Deletions cut 6 bases from V and 7 bases from J, with 12 bases between. This CDR3 has 12 residues. The CDR3 is CASRLGVLEAFF. DNA of the CDR3: TGTGCCAGCAGGCTAGGGGTACTTGAAGCTTTCTTT.

There are many counts of this clonotype. This chain uses TRBV15 with TRBJ1-3; D uncertain. The CDR3 covers 14 residues. Germline assignment: CDR1 LNHNV and CDR2 YYDKDF (reference sequence). V gave up 0 bases and J gave up 8 bases, with 11 bases separating them. CDR3 sequence (DNA): TGTGCCACCAGCAGAGATCGCGGGGATCACACCATATATTTT. Protein product: CATSRDRGDHTIYF.

This chain links TRBV7-6 with TRBJ1-5; no clear D. Trimming shortened V by 5 bases and J by 0 bases, and 11 bases separated the two germline ends. The length of the CDR3 is 15 residues. Germline values: CDR1 SGHVS, CDR2 FNYEAQ. CDR3 in amino acids: CASSPLVNSNQPQHF. CDR3 DNA: TGTGCCAGCAGCCCCCTAGTTAATAGCAATCAGCCCCAGCATTTT.

Note on this clonotype: With a much larger clone just one base away, this may be a read error. The chain carries TRBV6-2 or TRBV6-3 and TRBJ1-5; D unclear. The CDR3 runs 14 residues. Germline V gives CDR1 MNHEY, CDR2 SVGEGT. Trimming took 11 bases from V and 0 from J, leaving 14 bases between them. DNA for the CDR3: TGTGCCTACCCCATCTCGGATAGCAATCAGCCCCAGCATTTT. This gives the protein CAYPISDSNQPQHF.